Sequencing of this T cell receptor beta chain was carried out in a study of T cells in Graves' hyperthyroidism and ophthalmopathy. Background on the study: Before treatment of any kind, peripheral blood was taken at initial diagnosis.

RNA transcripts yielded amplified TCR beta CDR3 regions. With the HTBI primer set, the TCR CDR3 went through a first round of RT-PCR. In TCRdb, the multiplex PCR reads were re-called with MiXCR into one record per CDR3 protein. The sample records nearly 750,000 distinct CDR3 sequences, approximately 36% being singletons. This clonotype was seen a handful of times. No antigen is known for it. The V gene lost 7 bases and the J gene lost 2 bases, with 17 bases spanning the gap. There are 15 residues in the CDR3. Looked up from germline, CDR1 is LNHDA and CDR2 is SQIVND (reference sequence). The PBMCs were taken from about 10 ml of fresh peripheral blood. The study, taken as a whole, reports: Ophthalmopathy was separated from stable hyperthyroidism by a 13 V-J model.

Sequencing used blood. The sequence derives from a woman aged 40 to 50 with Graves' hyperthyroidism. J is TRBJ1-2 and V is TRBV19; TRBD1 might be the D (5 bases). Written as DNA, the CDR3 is TGTGCCAGTAACCTATTGTCGACAGACAACTATGGCTACACCTTC. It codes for CASNLLSTDNYGYTF.